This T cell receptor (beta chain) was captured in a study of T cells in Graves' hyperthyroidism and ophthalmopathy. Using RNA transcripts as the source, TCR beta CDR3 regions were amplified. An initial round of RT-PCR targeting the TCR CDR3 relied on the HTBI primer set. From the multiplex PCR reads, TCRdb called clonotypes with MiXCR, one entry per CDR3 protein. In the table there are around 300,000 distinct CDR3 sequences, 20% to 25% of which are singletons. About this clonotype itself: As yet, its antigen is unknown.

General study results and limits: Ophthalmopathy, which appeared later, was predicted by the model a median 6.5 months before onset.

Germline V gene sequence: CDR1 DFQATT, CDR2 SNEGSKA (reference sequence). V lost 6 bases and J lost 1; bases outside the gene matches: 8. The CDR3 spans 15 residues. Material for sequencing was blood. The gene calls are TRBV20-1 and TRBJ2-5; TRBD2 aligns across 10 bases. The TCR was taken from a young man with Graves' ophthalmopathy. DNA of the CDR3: TGCAGTGCGAACCCCAGGACTAGCGGCCAAGAGACCCAGTACTTC. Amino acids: CSANPRTSGQETQYF.